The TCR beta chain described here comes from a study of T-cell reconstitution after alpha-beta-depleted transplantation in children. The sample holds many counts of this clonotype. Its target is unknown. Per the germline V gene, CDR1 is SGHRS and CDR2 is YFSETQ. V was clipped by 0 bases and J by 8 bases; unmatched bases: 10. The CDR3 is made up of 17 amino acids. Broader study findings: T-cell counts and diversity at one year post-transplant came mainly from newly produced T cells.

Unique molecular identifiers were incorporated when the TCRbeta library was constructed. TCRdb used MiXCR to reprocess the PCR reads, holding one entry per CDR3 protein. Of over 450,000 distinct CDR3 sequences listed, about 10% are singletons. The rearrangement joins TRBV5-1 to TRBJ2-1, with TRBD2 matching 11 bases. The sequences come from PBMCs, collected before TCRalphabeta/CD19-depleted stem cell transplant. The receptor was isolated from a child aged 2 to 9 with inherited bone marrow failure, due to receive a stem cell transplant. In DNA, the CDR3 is TGCGCCAGCAGCTTGGCCCCCATTACTAGCGGGAGCCATGAGCAGTTCTTC. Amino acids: CASSLAPITSGSHEQFF.